This T cell receptor beta chain was observed in a study of blood T cell repertoires in COVID-19 (dated by TCRdb to the early 2020s). For the wider study: Samples from collaborators originated in the United States, Italy and Spain and spanned both the acute and convalescent phases of COVID-19. The material from the prospective study consisted of cDNA or gDNA derived from T cells, B-cell-depleted T cells, or PBMCs. The dataset comprised deeply sampled blood TCRbeta repertoires from subjects exposed to, actively infected with, or recovered from COVID-19. The repertoires were released in a freely available public database intended as a resource for research on the immune response to SARS-CoV-2. Samples were obtained from the ongoing ImmuneRACE study (first 160 participants) and from over a thousand subjects provided by 6 global collaborators. Nearly every sample came with metadata listing a de-identified subject ID, COVID-19 status, age in years and sex. Where HLA class I and class II types were available, the types were taken from metadata supplied by the sample provider, not from assay-based typing. What the authors observed across the whole study: The quantity of clinical and demographic metadata differed by source and by participant and was supplied without curation.

Each collaborating institution followed its own protocols to collect whole blood in K2EDTA tubes. For TCRbeta analysis, collaborator samples were shipped as frozen whole blood, as isolated PBMCs, or as DNA extracted from either sample type. TCRbeta CDR3 regions were amplified from genomic DNA using the immunoSEQ Assay, a bias-controlled multiplex PCR. Per the original workflow: Nucleated cell counts per sample were estimated from amplification of reference gene primers within the assay. Sequence reads were collapsed and filtered to measure the absolute abundance of every unique TCRbeta CDR3 rearrangement. For each sample, productive Simpson clonality was calculated as the square root of Simpson's diversity index across productive rearrangements. Imported from immuneACCESS, the table was reduced by TCRdb to in-frame sequences with V and J called. These copies leave out some clones; in studies compared against another copy, an unresolved V gene accounts for under half, and the cause of the remainder is not known. V and J calls and clone size are given by that table; D and trimming were obtained from the DNA. The sample contains approximately 66,000 clones, approximately 89% of them found a single time. Together, the top ten hold less than 1.5% of the sample.

The table lists this clone with a few counts. Its recognized antigen is unknown. Within one base of it there is no much larger clone, and no base qualities were kept. CDR1 and CDR2, looked up from the germline V gene (reference sequence), are GTSNPN and SVGIG. V was cut back by 4 bases and J by 4 bases, leaving a gap of 7 bases between them. The CDR3 holds 11 amino acids from the cysteine to the phenylalanine. Here the CDR3 DNA is all that survives: 33 bases in frame from base 1. The sequencing sample was made of peripheral blood. The sequence links TRBV30 to TRBJ1-1; a confident D gene designation cannot be given. The sequence derives from a man aged 55 to 70 with acute or convalescent COVID-19. The sequenced DNA is TGTGCCTGGACCTTTAGCACTGAAGCTTTCTTT. It translates as CAWTFSTEAFF.